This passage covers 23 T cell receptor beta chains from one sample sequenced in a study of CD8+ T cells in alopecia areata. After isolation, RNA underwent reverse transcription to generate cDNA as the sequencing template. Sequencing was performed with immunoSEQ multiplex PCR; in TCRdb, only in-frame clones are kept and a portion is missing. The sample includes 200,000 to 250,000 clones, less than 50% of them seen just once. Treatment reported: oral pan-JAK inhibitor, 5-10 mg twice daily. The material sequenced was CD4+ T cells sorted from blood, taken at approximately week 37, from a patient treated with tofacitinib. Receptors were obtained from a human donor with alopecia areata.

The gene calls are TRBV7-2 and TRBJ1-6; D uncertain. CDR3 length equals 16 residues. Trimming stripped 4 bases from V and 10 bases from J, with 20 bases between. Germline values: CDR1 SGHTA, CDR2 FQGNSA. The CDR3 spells CASSYSAGISLSPLHF. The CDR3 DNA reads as TGTGCCAGCAGCTACTCGGCCGGGATTTCTCTATCACCCCTCCACTTT. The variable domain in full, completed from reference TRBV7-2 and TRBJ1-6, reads GAGVSQSPSNKVTEKGKDVELRCDPISGHTALYWYRQSLGQGLEFLIYFQGNSAPDKSGLPSDRFSAERTGGSVSTLTIQRTQQEDSAVYLCASSYSAGISLSPLHFGNGTRLTVT.

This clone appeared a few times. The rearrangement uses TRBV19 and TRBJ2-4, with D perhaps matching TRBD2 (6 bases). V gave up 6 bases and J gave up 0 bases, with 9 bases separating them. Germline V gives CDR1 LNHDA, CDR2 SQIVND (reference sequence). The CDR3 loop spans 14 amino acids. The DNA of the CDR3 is TGTGCCAGTAGCCAAGCGGGAGCCAAAAACATTCAGTACTTC. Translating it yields CASSQAGAKNIQYF. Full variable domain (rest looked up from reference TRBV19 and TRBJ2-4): DGGITQSPKYLFRKEGQNVTLSCEQNLNHDAMYWYRQDPGQGLRLIYYSQIVNDFQKGDIAEGYSVSREKKESFPLTVTSAQKNPTAFYLCASSQAGAKNIQYFGAGTRLSVL.

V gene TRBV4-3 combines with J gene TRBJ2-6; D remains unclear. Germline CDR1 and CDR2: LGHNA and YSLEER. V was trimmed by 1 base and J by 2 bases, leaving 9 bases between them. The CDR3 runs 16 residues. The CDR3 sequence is CASSQVISTGANVLTF. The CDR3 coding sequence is TGCGCCAGCAGCCAAGTGATAAGCACTGGGGCCAACGTCCTGACTTTC.

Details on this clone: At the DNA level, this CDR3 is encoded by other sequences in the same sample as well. The CDR3 DNA reads as TGTGCCAGCAGCCTAAGGGGCAATGAGCAGTTCTTC. It translates to CASSLRGNEQFF. The V call is TRBV7-2, the J call TRBJ2-1; a weak D match, TRBD1 (5 bases). This CDR3 spans 12 amino acids. The V and J ends lost 5 bases and 6 bases respectively, with 8 bases between them. Germline V lookup: CDR1 SGHTA, CDR2 FQGNSA.

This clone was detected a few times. CDR3: CASSLAEVRPQETQYF. CDR3 sequence (DNA): TGCGCCAGCAGCTTGGCCGAAGTTAGGCCCCAAGAGACCCAGTACTTC. V usage is TRBV5-1 and J usage is TRBJ2-5, with D uncertain. V lost 0 bases and J 1 base, leaving 13 bases between the germline ends. Germline CDR1 reads SGHRS; CDR2 reads YFSETQ. This CDR3 contains 16 residues.

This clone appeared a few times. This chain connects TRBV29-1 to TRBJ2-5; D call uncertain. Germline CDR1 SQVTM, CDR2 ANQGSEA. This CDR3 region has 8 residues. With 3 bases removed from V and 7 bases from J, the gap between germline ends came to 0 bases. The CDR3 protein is CSVETQYF. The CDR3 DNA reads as TGCAGCGTTGAGACCCAGTACTTC.

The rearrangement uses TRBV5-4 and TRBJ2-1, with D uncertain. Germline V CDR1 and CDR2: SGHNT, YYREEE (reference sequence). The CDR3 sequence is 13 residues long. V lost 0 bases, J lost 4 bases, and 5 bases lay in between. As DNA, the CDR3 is TGTGCCAGCAGCTTGGTGGGGTACAATGAGCAGTTCTTC. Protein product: CASSLVGYNEQFF.

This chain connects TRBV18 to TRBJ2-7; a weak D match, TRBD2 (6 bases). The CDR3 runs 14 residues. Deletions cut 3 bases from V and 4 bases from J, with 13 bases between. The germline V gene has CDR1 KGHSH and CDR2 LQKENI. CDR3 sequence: CASSPTRGTYEQYF. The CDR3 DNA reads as TGTGCCAGCTCACCGACTAGAGGAACATACGAGCAGTACTTC.

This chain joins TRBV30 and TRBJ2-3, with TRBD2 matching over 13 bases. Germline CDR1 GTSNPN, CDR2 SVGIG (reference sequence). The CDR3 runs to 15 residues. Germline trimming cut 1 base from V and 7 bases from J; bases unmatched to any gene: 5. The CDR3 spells CAWSALAGGPYTQYF. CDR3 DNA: TGTGCCTGGAGTGCACTAGCGGGAGGGCCGTATACGCAGTATTTT.

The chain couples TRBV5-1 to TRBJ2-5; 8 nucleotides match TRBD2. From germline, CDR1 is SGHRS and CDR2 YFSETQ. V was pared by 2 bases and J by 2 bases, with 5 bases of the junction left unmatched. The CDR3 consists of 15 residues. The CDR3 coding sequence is TGCGCCAGCAGCTTTAGCGGGATACCACAAGAGACCCAGTACTTC. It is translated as CASSFSGIPQETQYF. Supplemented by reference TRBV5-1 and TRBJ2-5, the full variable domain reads KAGVTQTPRYLIKTRGQQVTLSCSPISGHRSVSWYQQTPGQGLQFLFEYFSETQRNKGNFPGRFSGRQFSNSRSEMNVSTLELGDSALYLCASSFSGIPQETQYFGPGTRLLVL.

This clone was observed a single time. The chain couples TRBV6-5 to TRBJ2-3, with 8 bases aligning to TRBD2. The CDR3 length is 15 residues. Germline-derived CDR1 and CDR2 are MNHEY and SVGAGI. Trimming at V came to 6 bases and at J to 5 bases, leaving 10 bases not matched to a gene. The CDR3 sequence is CASSLSGRRIDTQYF. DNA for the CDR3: TGTGCCAGCAGCTTAAGCGGGAGACGAATAGATACGCAGTATTTT.

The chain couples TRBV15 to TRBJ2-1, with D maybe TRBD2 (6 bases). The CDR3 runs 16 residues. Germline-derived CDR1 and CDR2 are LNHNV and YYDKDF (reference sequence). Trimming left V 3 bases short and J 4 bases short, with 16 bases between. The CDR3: CATSRALGEVYNEQFF. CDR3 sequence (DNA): TGTGCCACCAGCAGGGCATTGGGGGAGGTTTACAATGAGCAGTTCTTC. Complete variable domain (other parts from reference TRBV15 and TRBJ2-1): DAMVIQNPRYQVTQFGKPVTLSCSQTLNHNVMYWYQQKSSQAPKLLFHYYDKDFNNEADTPDNFQSRRPNTSFCFLDIRSPGLGDTAMYLCATSRALGEVYNEQFFGPGTRLTVL.

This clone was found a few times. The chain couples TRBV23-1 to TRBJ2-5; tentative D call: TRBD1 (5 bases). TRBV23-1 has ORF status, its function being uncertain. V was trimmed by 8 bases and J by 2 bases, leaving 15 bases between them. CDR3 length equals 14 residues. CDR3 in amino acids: CASARDGLQETQYF. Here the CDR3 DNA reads TGCGCCAGCGCCAGGGATGGCCTACAAGAGACCCAGTACTTC.

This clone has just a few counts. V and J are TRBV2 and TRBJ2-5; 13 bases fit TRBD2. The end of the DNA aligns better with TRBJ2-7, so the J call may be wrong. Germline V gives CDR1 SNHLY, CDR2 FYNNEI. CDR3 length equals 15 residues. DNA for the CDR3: TGTGCCAGCAGTCGACTAGCGGGAGGCTCCTACGAGCAGTACTTC. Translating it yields CASSRLAGGSYEQYF.

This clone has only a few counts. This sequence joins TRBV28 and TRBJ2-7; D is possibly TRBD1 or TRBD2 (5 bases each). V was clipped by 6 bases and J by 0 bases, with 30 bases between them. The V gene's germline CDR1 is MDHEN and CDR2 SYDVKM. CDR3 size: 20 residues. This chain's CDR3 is CASSPYRRGRAGYSSYEQYF. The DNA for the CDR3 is TGTGCCAGCAGCCCCTACCGAAGGGGCAGGGCGGGTTACAGCTCCTACGAGCAGTACTTC.

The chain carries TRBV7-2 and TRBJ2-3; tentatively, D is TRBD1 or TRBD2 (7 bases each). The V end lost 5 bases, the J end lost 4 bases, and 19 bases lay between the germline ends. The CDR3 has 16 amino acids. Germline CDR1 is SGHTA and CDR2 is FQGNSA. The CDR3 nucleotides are TGTGCCAGCAGCGCGGAAGGGGGCGGGAGCCCAGATACGCAGTATTTT. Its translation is CASSAEGGGSPDTQYF.

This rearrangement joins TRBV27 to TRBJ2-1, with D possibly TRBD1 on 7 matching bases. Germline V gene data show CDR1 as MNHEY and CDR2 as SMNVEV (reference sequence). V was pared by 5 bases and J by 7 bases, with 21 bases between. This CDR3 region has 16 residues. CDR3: CASSPTSGGNVNEQFF. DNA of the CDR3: TGTGCCAGCAGTCCCACCTCAGGGGGGAACGTGAATGAGCAGTTCTTC.

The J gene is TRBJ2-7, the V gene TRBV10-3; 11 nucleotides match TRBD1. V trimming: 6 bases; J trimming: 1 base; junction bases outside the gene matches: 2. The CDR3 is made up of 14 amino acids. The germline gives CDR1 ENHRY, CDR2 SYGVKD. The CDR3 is CAIRGTGGSYEQYF. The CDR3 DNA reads TGTGCCATCAGGGGGACAGGGGGATCCTACGAGCAGTACTTC.

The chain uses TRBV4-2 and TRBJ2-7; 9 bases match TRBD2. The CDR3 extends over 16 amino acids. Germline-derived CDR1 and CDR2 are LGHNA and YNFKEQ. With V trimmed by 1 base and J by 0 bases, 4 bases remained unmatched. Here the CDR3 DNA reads TGTGCCAGCAGCCAAGTGTCTAGCGGGGCCTCCTACGAGCAGTACTTC. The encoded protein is CASSQVSSGASYEQYF.

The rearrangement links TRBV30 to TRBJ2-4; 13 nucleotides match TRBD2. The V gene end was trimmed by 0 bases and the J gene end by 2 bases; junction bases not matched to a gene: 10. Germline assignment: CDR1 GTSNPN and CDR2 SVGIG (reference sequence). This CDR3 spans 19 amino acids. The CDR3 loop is CAWSVLTSGRAVTKNIQYF. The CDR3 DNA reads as TGTGCCTGGAGTGTACTAACTAGCGGGAGGGCCGTAACCAAAAACATTCAGTACTTC.

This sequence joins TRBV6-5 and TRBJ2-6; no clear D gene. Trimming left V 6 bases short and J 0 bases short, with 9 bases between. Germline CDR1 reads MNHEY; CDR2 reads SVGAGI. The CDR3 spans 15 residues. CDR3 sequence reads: CASRRPSSGANVLTF. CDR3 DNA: TGTGCCAGCAGACGGCCATCCTCTGGGGCCAACGTCCTGACTTTC.

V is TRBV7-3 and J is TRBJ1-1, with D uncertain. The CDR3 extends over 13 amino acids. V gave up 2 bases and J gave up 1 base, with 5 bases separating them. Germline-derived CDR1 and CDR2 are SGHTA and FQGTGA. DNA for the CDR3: TGTGCCAGCAGCTTACAGACGAACACTGAAGCTTTCTTT. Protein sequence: CASSLQTNTEAFF.

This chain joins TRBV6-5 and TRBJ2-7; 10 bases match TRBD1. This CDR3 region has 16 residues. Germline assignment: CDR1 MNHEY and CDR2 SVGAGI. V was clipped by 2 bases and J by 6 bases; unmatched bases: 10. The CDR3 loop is CASSYTSGTGEGEQYF. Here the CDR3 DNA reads TGTGCCAGCAGTTACACATCAGGGACAGGGGAAGGCGAGCAGTACTTC.